This T cell receptor beta chain is from a study of early T cells in non-severe SARS-CoV-2 infection. Turning to the study itself: Sequencing input comprised bulk RNA from unsorted whole blood; chain pairing was not available. Study-wide results and caveats: VDJdb matches were skewed toward anti-spike CD8 T cell responses.

In the case of this clonotype: As yet, its antigen is unknown.

TCRdb used MiXCR to reprocess the 5' RACE reads, holding one entry per CDR3 protein. The sample lists tens of thousands of distinct CDR3 sequences; less than 15% were seen once. Germline V gives CDR1 SEHNR, CDR2 FQNEAQ (reference sequence). The CDR3 loop spans 15 amino acids. V was shortened by 1 base and J by 0 bases, with 9 bases between the two germline ends. The source of this sequence is an adult who was a healthcare worker with PCR-confirmed SARS-CoV-2 infection or an uninfected control (not recorded which). Sequencing was performed on whole blood. This chain uses TRBV7-9 with TRBJ1-1, with D possibly being TRBD1 (5 bases). The chain's CDR3 is CASSLVEGLNTEAFF. CDR3 DNA: TGTGCCAGCAGCTTAGTGGAGGGGCTGAACACTGAAGCTTTCTTT.